This T cell receptor beta chain originates from a study of naive and memory T cell subsets. Study-level results: Potentially, T cell activation and differentiation skew this RNA-based measurement.

An oligonucleotide containing a UMI was ligated to the 3' end of TCR cDNA. RNA was extracted from over 2 ml of whole blood of healthy adults. Reverse transcription used DNase-treated unsorted total RNA, aiming for 1 to 1000 ng. The germline V gene encodes CDR1 SGHVS and CDR2 FQNEAQ. The V and J ends lost 5 bases and 7 bases respectively, with 18 bases between them. The CDR3 totals 14 residues. Four PCR rounds used nested alpha and beta constant region primers plus the SP2 primer. Alpha and beta constant region primers primed reverse transcription for blood and skin samples. TCRdb re-called the UMI-ligation and nested PCR reads with MiXCR, one entry per CDR3 protein. The top ten clones hold under 8% of a sample with about 25,000 distinct CDR3 sequences, 5% to 5.5% of them seen once. The table lists this clonotype with many counts. The target antigen is unknown.

The sequencing input was blood. The receptor's source is an adult in good health. The V and J genes are TRBV7-8 and TRBJ2-7, with D possibly TRBD2 on 5 matching bases. For the CDR3, the DNA is TGTGCCAGCAGCCCGCAGACTACCTACGTGGAGCAGTACTTC. This codes for CASSPQTTYVEQYF.